This TCR beta chain is from a study of T cell repertoires in cytomegalovirus infection. The CDR3 is made up of 18 amino acids. Germline V gives CDR1 SGHVS, CDR2 FQNEAQ. Trimming left V 0 bases short and J 1 base short, with 18 bases between. Via MiXCR, TCRdb re-called the reads, giving one row per CDR3 protein. The sample lists about 920,000 distinct CDR3 sequences; 31% were seen once. This clonotype was recorded at least ten times. What it binds is unknown. The receptor was derived from a human donor in good health (CMV status not recorded). Some clones in this sample may be carry-over from other donors' samples. The sample in question was cultured CD8+ T cells from PBMCs, obtained from culture after CMV antigen stimulation. The chain links TRBV7-8 to TRBJ1-1; D not resolved. The CDR3 DNA is TGTGCCAGCAGCTTAGCTGATGGATTGCCCCTCGAGAACACTGAAGCTTTCTTT. It is translated as CASSLADGLPLENTEAFF.